Presented here are 24 T cell receptor beta chains from one specimen sequenced in a study of cytotoxic CD8 clonotypes in ibrutinib-treated CLL. Generated by immunoSEQ multiplex PCR, the TCRdb table keeps only in-frame clones and is missing some. The sample lists about 30,000 clones, about three fifths occurring once. The sample in question was PBMCs, obtained before ibrutinib treatment. These receptor sequences come from a human donor with chronic lymphocytic leukemia.

V and J are TRBV5-4 and TRBJ2-2; TRBD2 aligns across 7 bases. The CDR3 has 15 residues. V was clipped by 4 bases and J by 5 bases; unmatched bases: 8. Germline CDR1 is SGHNT and CDR2 is YYREEE (reference sequence). CDR3 coding DNA: TGTGCCAGCAGCCTTTTGGGGGGGTGGACCGGGGAGCTGTTTTTT. Protein sequence: CASSLLGGWTGELFF.

The chain joins TRBV11-2 to TRBJ1-1; perhaps TRBD1 as D (5 bases). Germline V gene data show CDR1 as SGHAT and CDR2 as FQNNGV. The CDR3 runs 14 residues. Deletions cut 2 bases from V and 6 bases from J, with 13 bases between. The CDR3 reads CASSLNRQSPEAFF. In DNA form, the CDR3 reads TGTGCCAGCAGCTTAAACAGGCAAAGCCCTGAAGCTTTCTTT.

The chain recombines TRBV28 with TRBJ2-3; the match to TRBD2 covers 9 bases. V was clipped by 4 bases and J by 4 bases; unmatched bases: 3. CDR3 size: 14 residues. Germline V CDR1 and CDR2: MDHEN, SYDVKM. CDR3 bases: TGTGCCAGCAGTTCGGGACTAGCAGCAGATACGCAGTATTTT. Amino acid sequence: CASSSGLAADTQYF.

The rearrangement uses TRBV6-1 and TRBJ2-1; TRBD1 might be the D (5 bases). Germline V gene lookup returns CDR1 MNHNS and CDR2 SASEGT. CDR3 length: 14 residues. The V end was cut by 4 bases, the J end by 9 bases, with 16 bases between. The CDR3 here is CASSGKGYWAEQFF. CDR3 nucleotides: TGTGCCAGCAGTGGCAAGGGGTATTGGGCTGAGCAGTTCTTC.

The rearrangement uses TRBV4-2 and TRBJ2-1; TRBD2 agrees at 7 bases. Germline CDR1 reads LGHNA; CDR2 reads YNFKEQ. The V gene end was trimmed by 2 bases and the J gene end by 0 bases; junction bases not matched to a gene: 7. The CDR3 contains 17 residues. The CDR3 protein is CASSQQAGSNSYNEQFF. The DNA for the CDR3 is TGTGCCAGCAGCCAACAAGCGGGATCCAACTCCTACAATGAGCAGTTCTTC.

V usage is TRBV7-9 and J usage is TRBJ2-5; D possibly matches TRBD1 or TRBD2 (5 bases each). This CDR3 region has 16 residues. V was clipped by 5 bases and J by 5 bases, with 21 bases between them. Germline V gene sequence: CDR1 SEHNR, CDR2 FQNEAQ (reference sequence). The CDR3 DNA is TGTGCCAGCAGCCCTAGACCGGGGCTGGTGGGGGAGACCCAGTACTTC. As protein: CASSPRPGLVGETQYF.

The gene calls are TRBV2 and TRBJ2-2, with 8 bases matching TRBD1. From germline, CDR1 is SNHLY and CDR2 FYNNEI. Losses at the gene ends were 7 bases for V and 2 bases for J; bases not matched to a gene: 6. The CDR3 contains 15 residues. CDR3 sequence (DNA): TGTGCCAGCACCCAGGGGGCGCTTAACACCGGGGAGCTGTTTTTT. This codes for CASTQGALNTGELFF. The complete variable domain, with remaining parts taken from reference TRBV2 and TRBJ2-2, reads EPEVTQTPSHQVTQMGQEVILRCVPISNHLYFYWYRQILGQKVEFLVSFYNNEISEKSEIFDDQFSVERPDGSNFTLKIRSTKLEDSAMYFCASTQGALNTGELFFGEGSRLTVL.

The V and J genes are TRBV18 and TRBJ2-7; 7 nucleotides align to TRBD1. V gave up 3 bases and J gave up 0 bases; unmatched junction bases: 2. Germline V lookup: CDR1 KGHSH, CDR2 LQKENI. This CDR3 has 14 amino acids. This CDR3 is CASSPGQDSYEQYF. CDR3 DNA sequence: TGTGCCAGCTCACCCGGACAGGACTCCTACGAGCAGTACTTC.

This clone was detected once. This chain's CDR3 is CASNRGAMTDTQYF. CDR3 coding DNA: TGTGCCAGCAATCGGGGGGCCATGACAGATACGCAGTATTTT. This chain joins TRBV28 and TRBJ2-3; D possibly corresponds to TRBD2 (7 bases). The V gene's germline CDR1 is MDHEN and CDR2 SYDVKM. This CDR3 comprises 14 residues. Trimming left V 7 bases short and J 3 bases short, with 14 bases between.

V and J are TRBV9 and TRBJ1-1; 8 nucleotides align to TRBD1. The J segment lost 0 bases and the V segment lost 4 bases, leaving 5 bases of the junction unmatched. Germline V gene data show CDR1 as SGDLS and CDR2 as YYNGEE. This CDR3 is 15 amino acids long. The CDR3, as DNA: TGTGCCAGCAGCCCTCAACAGGGGGTGAACACTGAAGCTTTCTTT. It codes for CASSPQQGVNTEAFF.

CDR3 in amino acids: CASSPGQGFGGANVLTF. In DNA form, the CDR3 reads TGTGCCAGCTCACCGGGACAGGGATTTGGTGGGGCCAACGTCCTGACTTTC. This chain uses TRBV18 with TRBJ2-6; 9 bases are a match to TRBD1. Germline V gene data show CDR1 as KGHSH and CDR2 as LQKENI. Trimming removed 3 bases from V and 3 bases from J; junction bases left unmatched: 6. CDR3 length: 17 amino acids.

This chain links TRBV13 with TRBJ2-1, with D possibly matching TRBD1 (5 bases). Germline lookup yields CDR1 PRHDT and CDR2 FYEKMQ (reference sequence). V lost 5 bases to trimming and J lost 0 bases, with 11 bases between them. This CDR3 spans 15 amino acids. The CDR3 bases are TGTGCCAGCAGCCTGACAGATGGCTCCTACAATGAGCAGTTCTTC. This sequence encodes CASSLTDGSYNEQFF.

The chain recombines TRBV2 with TRBJ2-5; 9 bases match TRBD1. V was clipped by 7 bases and J by 1 base; unmatched bases: 7. The V gene's germline CDR1 is SNHLY and CDR2 FYNNEI. The CDR3 contains 15 residues. The CDR3 loop reads CASTLDRGFQETQYF. CDR3 coding DNA: TGTGCCAGCACCTTGGACAGGGGATTCCAAGAGACCCAGTACTTC.

V usage is TRBV19 and J usage is TRBJ2-1; D is possibly TRBD2 (5 bases). The CDR3 length is 12 residues. The V and J ends lost 5 bases and 4 bases respectively, with 6 bases between them. CDR1 is LNHDA, CDR2 SQIVND, per germline (reference sequence). The CDR3 reads CASSLAYNEQFF. In DNA, the CDR3 is TGTGCCAGTAGTCTAGCTTACAATGAGCAGTTCTTC.

In its sample, this clone was seen a few times. The J gene is TRBJ2-1, the V gene TRBV18; D unclear. The germline V and J ends were trimmed by 3 bases and 2 bases, with 11 bases remaining between them. The CDR3 is made up of 15 amino acids. Germline lookup yields CDR1 KGHSH and CDR2 LQKENI. The CDR3 region is CASSPPARPYNEQFF. For the CDR3, the DNA is TGTGCCAGCTCACCGCCGGCCAGGCCCTACAATGAGCAGTTCTTC.

This rearrangement joins TRBV7-6 to TRBJ2-2; D gene ambiguous. This CDR3 contains 15 residues. V shed 5 bases and J shed 3 bases, with 13 bases lying between them. The V gene's germline CDR1 is SGHVS and CDR2 FNYEAQ. CDR3 region: CASSISISDTGELFF. CDR3 DNA sequence: TGTGCCAGCAGCATTAGTATTTCGGACACCGGGGAGCTGTTTTTT.

This clone was recorded a few times. The chain recombines TRBV27 with TRBJ2-7, with a weak D call TRBD1 (5 bases). CDR1 and CDR2 from the germline V gene are MNHEY and SMNVEV (reference sequence). CDR3 length equals 15 residues. V shed 4 bases and J shed 4 bases, with 17 bases lying between them. CDR3 bases: TGTGCCAGCAGTTGGGGCTCTATGGGCGTGTACGAGCAGTACTTC. This encodes CASSWGSMGVYEQYF.

The sample holds one count of this clone. The V call is TRBV27, the J call TRBJ1-5, with a weak D call TRBD1 (5 bases). In germline, CDR1 is MNHEY, CDR2 SMNVEV (reference sequence). CDR3 size: 14 residues. The V and J ends lost 2 bases and 3 bases respectively, with 8 bases between them. Written as DNA, the CDR3 is TGTGCCAGCAGTTTACAGGGAAACAATCAGCCCCAGCATTTT. Translation gives CASSLQGNNQPQHF.

Only a few counts were recorded for this clone. The chain uses TRBV10-3 and TRBJ1-6; a weak D match, TRBD1 (6 bases). The CDR3 contains 14 residues. CDR1 is ENHRY and CDR2 is SYGVKD in the germline V gene. The V end was cut by 2 bases, the J end by 11 bases, with 13 bases between. The CDR3 loop is CAISENRDSTPLHF. CDR3 coding DNA: TGTGCCATCAGTGAGAACAGGGATAGTACACCCCTCCACTTT.

The rearrangement uses TRBV4-2 and TRBJ1-1; D remains ambiguous. V gave up 5 bases and J gave up 6 bases, with 16 bases separating them. The CDR3 loop spans 14 amino acids. CDR1 and CDR2 from the germline V gene are LGHNA and YNFKEQ. The CDR3 here is CASSGESDRSEAFF. The CDR3 nucleotides are TGTGCCAGCAGCGGTGAGAGTGATAGATCTGAAGCTTTCTTT.

CDR3 sequence (DNA): TGTGCCAGCAGCCTCACCGACGGAGACTACAATGAGCAGTTCTTC. As protein: CASSLTDGDYNEQFF. The rearrangement uses TRBV11-3 and TRBJ2-1, with D uncertain. Trimming stripped 5 bases from V and 3 bases from J, with 14 bases between. Germline loops: CDR1 SGHNT, CDR2 YENEEA. This CDR3 is 15 amino acids long.

CDR3 in amino acids: CASSIGWEQYF. The CDR3 nucleotides read TGTGCCAGTAGTATAGGCTGGGAGCAGTACTTC. The V call is TRBV19, the J call TRBJ2-7, with D hard to call. The CDR3 contains 11 residues. V lost 1 base, J lost 7 bases, and 5 bases lay in between. CDR1 and CDR2 from the germline V gene are LNHDA and SQIVND (reference sequence).

This chain uses TRBV5-8 with TRBJ2-7, with 11 bases aligning to TRBD2. V lost 4 bases and J lost 4; bases outside the gene matches: 7. Per the germline V gene, CDR1 is SGHTS and CDR2 is YDEGEE. The CDR3 covers 15 residues. CDR3: CASSLERTSGYEQYF. CDR3 in DNA: TGTGCCAGCAGCCTGGAAAGGACTAGCGGGTACGAGCAGTACTTC.

The chain employs TRBV27 and TRBJ1-2, with D unresolved. The CDR3 loop spans 18 amino acids. V lost 0 bases and J 8 bases, leaving 25 bases between the germline ends. Germline values: CDR1 MNHEY, CDR2 SMNVEV (reference sequence). This CDR3 reads CASSLSDPGQSLLGGYTF. The CDR3 bases are TGTGCCAGCAGTTTATCGGACCCTGGGCAGTCCCTTTTAGGAGGCTACACCTTC.